This TCR beta chain was sequenced in a study of tumour-infiltrating T cells in Burkitt lymphoma. The CDR3 has 16 amino acids. Germline V gives CDR1 SGDLS, CDR2 YYNGEE. The assay was immunoSEQ multiplex PCR, and TCRdb's table has in-frame clones only and misses some. The profile shows around 1,400 clones, around an eighth of them singletons. This clone was counted between two and nine times. At one end, the junction sequence differs from germline, possibly due to a read error. The sample comprised tumor tissue. The chain has TRBV9 and TRBJ2-3; 10 bases are shared with TRBD2. The clonotype originates from a human donor with Burkitt lymphoma. The DNA of the CDR3 is TGTGCCAGTAGCGTTACAGCAGCGGGGGGGACAGATACGCAGTATTTT. Translating gives CASSVTAAGGTDTQYF.